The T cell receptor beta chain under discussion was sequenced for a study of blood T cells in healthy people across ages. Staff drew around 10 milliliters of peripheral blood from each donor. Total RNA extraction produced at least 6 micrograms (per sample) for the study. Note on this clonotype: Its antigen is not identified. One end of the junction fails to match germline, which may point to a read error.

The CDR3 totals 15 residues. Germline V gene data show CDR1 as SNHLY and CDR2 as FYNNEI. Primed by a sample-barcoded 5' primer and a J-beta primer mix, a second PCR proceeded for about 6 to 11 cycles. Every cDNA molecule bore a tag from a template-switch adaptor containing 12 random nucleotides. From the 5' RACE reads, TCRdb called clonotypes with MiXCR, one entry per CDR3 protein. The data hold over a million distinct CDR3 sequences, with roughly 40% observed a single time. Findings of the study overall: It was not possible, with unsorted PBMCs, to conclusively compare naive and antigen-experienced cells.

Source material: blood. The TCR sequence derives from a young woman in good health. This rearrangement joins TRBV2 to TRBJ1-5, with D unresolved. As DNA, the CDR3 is TGTGCCAGCGGTGATGCGGGGTATAGCAATCAGCCCCAGCATTTT. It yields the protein CASGDAGYSNQPQHF.